One and the same sample provided the 21 T cell receptor beta chains below, sequenced in a study of blood T cell repertoires in COVID-19. TCRdb keeps only in-frame clones here, not all; method: immunoSEQ multiplex PCR. Of about 150,000 clones listed, 70% to 85% are singletons. The sequenced sample was peripheral blood. The receptors stem from a woman aged 45-59 years with acute or convalescent COVID-19.

CDR3 region: CASSIFYGTSNYEQYF. The CDR3 bases are TGTGCCAGTAGTATCTTTTACGGGACTAGCAATTACGAGCAGTACTTC. The V gene is TRBV19, the J gene TRBJ2-7; 9 bases align to TRBD2. The germline CDR1 and CDR2 sequences are LNHDA and SQIVND (reference sequence). This CDR3 is 16 amino acids long. V dropped 3 bases and J dropped 4; count of bases not matched to a gene: 10.

The V and J genes are TRBV18 and TRBJ2-2; 7 bases align to TRBD1. The CDR3 runs to 16 residues. CDR1 KGHSH and CDR2 LQKENI come from the germline V gene. After removal of 2 bases from V and 0 bases from J, the junction contained 3 bases not matched to a gene. The CDR3 loop reads CASSPTGTANTGELFF. As DNA, the CDR3 is TGTGCCAGCTCACCAACTGGGACAGCGAACACCGGGGAGCTGTTTTTT.

This clone was recorded a few times. V gene TRBV5-1 combines with J gene TRBJ1-5; 8 bases agree with TRBD1. The J segment lost 3 bases and the V segment lost 0 bases, leaving 11 bases of the junction unmatched. The CDR3 runs 18 residues. Germline CDR1 reads SGHRS; CDR2 reads YFSETQ. CDR3 residues: CASSLGERGRGHNQPQHF. CDR3 coding DNA: TGCGCCAGCAGCTTGGGAGAGCGTGGCAGGGGGCACAATCAGCCCCAGCATTTT.

V and J are TRBV7-5 and TRBJ1-2; the table's D gene call, TRBD1, was not cross checked with the DNA. TRBV7-5 is recorded as a pseudogene. The CDR3 consists of 14 residues. CDR3 region: CARSLWTGCYGYTF. CDR3 in DNA: TGTGCCAGAAGCCTCTGGACAGGGTGCTATGGCTACACCTTC.

This rearrangement joins TRBV7-3 to TRBJ1-4; D is possibly TRBD1 (6 bases). V was shortened by 0 bases and J by 3 bases, with 8 bases between the two germline ends. Germline V lookup: CDR1 SGHTA, CDR2 FQGTGA. This CDR3 is 15 amino acids long. The CDR3: CASSLTGTPNEKLFF. In DNA form, the CDR3 reads TGTGCCAGCAGCTTAACGGGGACACCTAATGAAAAACTGTTTTTT.

V gene TRBV21-1 combines with J gene TRBJ2-7; the D call in the table, TRBD2, was not verified against the DNA. TRBV21-1 represents a pseudogene. The CDR3 loop spans 11 amino acids. The CDR3 bases are TGTGCCCAGCAAGGAGGATACGAGCAGTACTTC. This codes for CAQQGGYEQYF.

The V call is TRBV6-5, the J call TRBJ2-7; 7 nucleotides align to TRBD1. The CDR3 is 14 residues long. V lost 6 bases to trimming and J lost 4 bases; unmatched junction nucleotides: 9. The germline V gene has CDR1 MNHEY and CDR2 SVGAGI. The CDR3 spells CASRHSRGLYEQYF. CDR3 coding DNA: TGTGCCAGCAGACACTCCAGGGGGTTATACGAGCAGTACTTC.

V usage is TRBV6-6 and J usage is TRBJ1-1; tentative D call: TRBD1 (6 bases). V lost 5 bases to trimming and J lost 5 bases, with 15 bases between them. This CDR3 comprises 14 residues. Germline CDR1 reads MNHNY; CDR2 reads SVGAGI (reference sequence). The CDR3 DNA follows: TGTGCCAGCAGTCCCACAGGGATTTGGACTGAAGCTTTCTTT. It encodes CASSPTGIWTEAFF.

V gene TRBV10-3 combines with J gene TRBJ1-2; perhaps TRBD1 as D (5 bases). V lost 0 bases and J lost 4, with 12 bases in between. Germline CDR1 and CDR2: ENHRY and SYGVKD. The CDR3 is 15 residues long. DNA of the CDR3: TGTGCCATCAGTGAGTCGGAGGGGATGATCTATGGCTACACCTTC. It is translated as CAISESEGMIYGYTF.

This chain connects TRBV7-2 to TRBJ1-4, with 7 positions matching TRBD1. V lost 5 bases to trimming and J lost 8 bases; unmatched junction nucleotides: 14. The CDR3 runs 16 residues. The germline V gene encodes CDR1 SGHTA and CDR2 FQGNSA. The CDR3 region has the DNA TGTGCCAGCAGCCAGGGGGGCAGCAGGCGAGGGGAAAAACTGTTTTTT. Residues: CASSQGGSRRGEKLFF.

This chain joins TRBV14 and TRBJ2-7, with TRBD1 as a possible D gene (5 bases). V was shortened by 4 bases and J by 6 bases, with 10 bases between the two germline ends. Germline V gene lookup returns CDR1 SGHDN and CDR2 FVKESK. The CDR3 covers 12 residues. The DNA of the CDR3 is TGTGCCAGCAGCCCCACAGGTATCGAGCAGTACTTC. Protein sequence: CASSPTGIEQYF. Looking up the rest from reference TRBV14 and TRBJ2-7 gives the full variable domain: EAGVTQFPSHSVIEKGQTVTLRCDPISGHDNLYWYRRVMGKEIKFLLHFVKESKQDESGMPNNRFLAERTGGTYSTLKVQPAELEDSGVYFCASSPTGIEQYFGPGTRLTVT.

The gene calls are TRBV27 and TRBJ2-7; D is perhaps TRBD2 (5 bases). This CDR3 has 14 amino acids. With 5 bases removed from V and 7 bases from J, the gap between germline ends came to 18 bases. CDR1 and CDR2 from the germline V gene are MNHEY and SMNVEV (reference sequence). CDR3 residues: CASSPATIPAEQYF. The CDR3 DNA reads TGTGCCAGCAGTCCCGCGACTATCCCCGCAGAGCAGTACTTC.

This clone is a singleton in its sample. V is TRBV2 and J is TRBJ1-1; 12 bases align to TRBD1. The CDR3 has 14 amino acids. The germline CDR1 and CDR2 sequences are SNHLY and FYNNEI. The V gene end was trimmed by 6 bases and the J gene end by 5 bases; junction bases not matched to a gene: 4. CDR3 protein: CASRGDRGLTEAFF. The CDR3 coding sequence is TGTGCCAGCAGAGGGGACAGGGGGCTAACTGAAGCTTTCTTT.

The V gene is TRBV5-1, the J gene TRBJ2-2, with TRBD2 matching 9 bases. CDR1 and CDR2 (germline): SGHRS, YFSETQ. This CDR3 is built from 17 residues. J lost 4 bases, V lost 0 bases, and 7 bases had no gene match. The CDR3 sequence: CASSLANSGGSTGELFF. CDR3 bases: TGCGCCAGCAGCTTGGCCAACAGCGGGGGGAGCACCGGGGAGCTGTTTTTT.

The rearrangement links TRBV11-2 to TRBJ2-7; 8 positions match TRBD2. Trimming took 6 bases from V and 4 from J; bases not matched to a gene: 5. Germline V gene lookup returns CDR1 SGHAT and CDR2 FQNNGV. The CDR3 extends over 13 amino acids. The CDR3, as DNA: TGTGCCAGCAGACCGGGGGGGGAATACGAGCAGTACTTC. Encoded protein: CASRPGGEYEQYF.

The rearrangement links TRBV12-3 or TRBV12-4 to TRBJ1-2; no firm D call. The CDR3 contains 12 residues. V was clipped by 3 bases and J by 9 bases, with 11 bases between them. The chain's CDR3 is CASSFRPDSYTF. The CDR3 coding sequence is TGTGCCAGCAGTTTCCGTCCCGACAGCTACACCTTC.

The rearrangement links TRBV28 to TRBJ1-2; 8 nucleotides match TRBD1. CDR3 length: 16 amino acids. Germline CDR1 MDHEN, CDR2 SYDVKM. Germline trimming cut 5 bases from V and 3 bases from J; bases unmatched to any gene: 11. The CDR3: CASSPPPPDRDYGYTF. The CDR3 DNA reads TGTGCCAGCAGTCCACCCCCCCCGGACAGGGACTATGGCTACACCTTC.

V and J are TRBV28 and TRBJ1-1, with TRBD1 as a possible D gene (5 bases). Trimming removed 1 base from V and 1 base from J, with 13 bases in between. CDR1 and CDR2 from the germline V gene are MDHEN and SYDVKM. This CDR3 has 16 residues. CDR3 loop: CASSLSFGAGNTEAFF. Here the CDR3 DNA reads TGTGCCAGCAGTTTATCATTTGGGGCCGGGAACACTGAAGCTTTCTTT.

In its sample, this clone was seen once. This rearrangement joins TRBV27 to TRBJ1-5; maybe TRBD1 (6 bases). Germline CDR1 is MNHEY and CDR2 is SMNVEV (reference sequence). CDR3 size: 16 residues. The germline V and J ends were trimmed by 6 bases and 0 bases, with 15 bases remaining between them. In nucleotides, the CDR3 is TGTGCCAGCAGAGCGGGGGCCGTCAGTAGCAATCAGCCCCAGCATTTT. This encodes CASRAGAVSSNQPQHF.

The rearrangement uses TRBV5-1 and TRBJ2-2; 8 bases are a match to TRBD1. Germline V gene sequence: CDR1 SGHRS, CDR2 YFSETQ. The CDR3 has 16 residues. With V trimmed by 4 bases and J by 7 bases, 12 bases remained unmatched. The CDR3 protein is CASSPNPNRGVGELFF. The CDR3 region has the DNA TGCGCCAGCAGCCCAAACCCGAACAGGGGGGTCGGGGAGCTGTTTTTT.

The sample holds a few counts of this clone. V and J are TRBV3-1 (or the pseudogene TRBV3-2) and TRBJ2-7; D is perhaps TRBD1 (5 bases). V shed 4 bases and J shed 2 bases, with 18 bases lying between them. This CDR3 is built from 16 residues. Germline V gene sequence: CDR1 LGHDT, CDR2 YNNKEL (reference sequence). The DNA for the CDR3 is TGTGCCAGCAGCCTTTCTTTTCAGGGTTGCACCTACGAGCAGTACTTC. It codes for CASSLSFQGCTYEQYF.